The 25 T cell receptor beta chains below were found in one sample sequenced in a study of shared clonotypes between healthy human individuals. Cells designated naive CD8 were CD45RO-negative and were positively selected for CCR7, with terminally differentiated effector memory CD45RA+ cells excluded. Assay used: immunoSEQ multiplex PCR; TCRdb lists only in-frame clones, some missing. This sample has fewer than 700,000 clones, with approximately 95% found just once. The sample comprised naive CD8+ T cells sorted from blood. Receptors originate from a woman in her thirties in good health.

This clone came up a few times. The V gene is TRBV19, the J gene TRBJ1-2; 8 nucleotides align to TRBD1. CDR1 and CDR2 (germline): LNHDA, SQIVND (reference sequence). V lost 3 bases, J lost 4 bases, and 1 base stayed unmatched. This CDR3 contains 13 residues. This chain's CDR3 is CASSIGQGYGYTF. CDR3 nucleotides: TGTGCCAGTAGTATCGGACAGGGCTATGGCTACACCTTC.

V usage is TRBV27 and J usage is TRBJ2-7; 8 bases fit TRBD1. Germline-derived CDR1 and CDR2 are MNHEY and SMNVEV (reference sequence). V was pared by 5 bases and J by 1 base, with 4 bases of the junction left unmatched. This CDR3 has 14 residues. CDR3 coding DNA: TGTGCCAGCAGTCCTTGGACAGGGTCCTACGAGCAGTACTTC. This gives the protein CASSPWTGSYEQYF.

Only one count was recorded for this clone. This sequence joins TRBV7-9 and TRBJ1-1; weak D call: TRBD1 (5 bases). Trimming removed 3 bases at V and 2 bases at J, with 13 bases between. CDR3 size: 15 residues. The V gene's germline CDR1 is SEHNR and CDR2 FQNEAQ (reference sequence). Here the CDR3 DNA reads TGTGCCAGCAGCTTTTTGTCTGGGGGAAACACTGAAGCTTTCTTT. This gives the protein CASSFLSGGNTEAFF.

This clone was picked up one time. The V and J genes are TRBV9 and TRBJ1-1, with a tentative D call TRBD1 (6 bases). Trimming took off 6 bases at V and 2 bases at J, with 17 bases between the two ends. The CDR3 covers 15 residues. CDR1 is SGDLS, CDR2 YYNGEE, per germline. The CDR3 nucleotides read TGTGCCAGCACCCCAGGGGACCTTTTAAACACTGAAGCTTTCTTT. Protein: CASTPGDLLNTEAFF. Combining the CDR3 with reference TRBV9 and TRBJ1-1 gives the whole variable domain DSGVTQTPKHLITATGQRVTLRCSPRSGDLSVYWYQQSLDQGLQFLIQYYNGEERAKGNILERFSAQQFPDLHSELNLSSLELGDSALYFCASTPGDLLNTEAFFGQGTRLTVV.

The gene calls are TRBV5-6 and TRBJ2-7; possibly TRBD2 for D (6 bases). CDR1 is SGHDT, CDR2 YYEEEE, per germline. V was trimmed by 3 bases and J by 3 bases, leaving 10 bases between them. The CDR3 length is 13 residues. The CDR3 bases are TGTGCCAGCAGCTGGGTCGGGAGCTACGAGCAGTACTTC. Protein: CASSWVGSYEQYF.

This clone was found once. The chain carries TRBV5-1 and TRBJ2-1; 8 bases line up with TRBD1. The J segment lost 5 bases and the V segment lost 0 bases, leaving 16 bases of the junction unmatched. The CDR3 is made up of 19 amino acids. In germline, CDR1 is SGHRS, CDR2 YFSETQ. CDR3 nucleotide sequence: TGCGCCAGCAGCTTGGCAACAGGGGGGTTAGTAAAGCCTGACAATGAGCAGTTCTTC. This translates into CASSLATGGLVKPDNEQFF.

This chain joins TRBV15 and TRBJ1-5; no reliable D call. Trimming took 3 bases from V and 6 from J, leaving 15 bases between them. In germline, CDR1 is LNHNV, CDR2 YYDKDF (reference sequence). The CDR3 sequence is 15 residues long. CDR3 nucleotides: TGTGCCACCAGCAGGGAGGCGATTGTGGGTCAGCCCCAGCATTTT. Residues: CATSREAIVGQPQHF. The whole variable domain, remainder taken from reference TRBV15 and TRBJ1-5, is DAMVIQNPRYQVTQFGKPVTLSCSQTLNHNVMYWYQQKSSQAPKLLFHYYDKDFNNEADTPDNFQSRRPNTSFCFLDIRSPGLGDTAMYLCATSREAIVGQPQHFGDGTRLSIL.

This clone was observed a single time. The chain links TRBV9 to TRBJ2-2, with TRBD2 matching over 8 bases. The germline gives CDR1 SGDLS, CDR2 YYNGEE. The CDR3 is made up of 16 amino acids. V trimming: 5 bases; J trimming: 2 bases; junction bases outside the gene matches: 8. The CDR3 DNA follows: TGTGCCAGCAGTCAAGTAGCGGGACCAAACACCGGGGAGCTGTTTTTT. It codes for CASSQVAGPNTGELFF.

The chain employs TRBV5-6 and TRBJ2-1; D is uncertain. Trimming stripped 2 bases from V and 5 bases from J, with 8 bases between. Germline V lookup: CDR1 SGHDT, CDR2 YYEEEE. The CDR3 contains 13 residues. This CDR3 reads CASSFRVDNEQFF. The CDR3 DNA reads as TGTGCCAGCAGCTTTCGAGTAGACAATGAGCAGTTCTTC.

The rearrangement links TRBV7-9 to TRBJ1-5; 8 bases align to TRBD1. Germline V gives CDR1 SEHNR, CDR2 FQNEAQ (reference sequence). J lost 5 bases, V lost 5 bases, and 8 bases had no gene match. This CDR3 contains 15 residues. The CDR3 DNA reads TGTGCCAGCAGCCCTCAGGGGGCTGGATATCAGCCCCAGCATTTT. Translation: CASSPQGAGYQPQHF.

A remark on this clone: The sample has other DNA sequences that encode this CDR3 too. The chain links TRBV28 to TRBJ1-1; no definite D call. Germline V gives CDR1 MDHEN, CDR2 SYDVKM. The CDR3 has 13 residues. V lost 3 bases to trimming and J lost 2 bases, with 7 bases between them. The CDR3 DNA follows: TGTGCCAGCAGTTTCCGGATAAACACTGAAGCTTTCTTT. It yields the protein CASSFRINTEAFF.

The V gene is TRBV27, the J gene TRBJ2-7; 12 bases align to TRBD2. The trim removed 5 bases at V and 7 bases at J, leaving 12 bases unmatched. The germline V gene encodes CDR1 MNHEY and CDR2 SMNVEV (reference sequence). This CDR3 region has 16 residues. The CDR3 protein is CASSPLLAGGPWEQYF. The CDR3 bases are TGTGCCAGCAGTCCCCTGCTAGCGGGAGGGCCTTGGGAGCAGTACTTC.

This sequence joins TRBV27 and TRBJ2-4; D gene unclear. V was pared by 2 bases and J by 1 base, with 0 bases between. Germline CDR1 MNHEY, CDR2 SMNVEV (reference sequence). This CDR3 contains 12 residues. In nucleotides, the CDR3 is TGTGCCAGCAGTTTAGCCAAAAACATTCAGTACTTC. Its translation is CASSLAKNIQYF.

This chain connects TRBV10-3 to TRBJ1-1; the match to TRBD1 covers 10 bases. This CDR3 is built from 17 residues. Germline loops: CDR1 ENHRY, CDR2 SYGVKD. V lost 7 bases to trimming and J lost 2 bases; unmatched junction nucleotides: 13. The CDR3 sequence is CAIKKAGTGVGNTEAFF. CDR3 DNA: TGTGCCATCAAGAAAGCCGGGACAGGGGTCGGTAACACTGAAGCTTTCTTT.

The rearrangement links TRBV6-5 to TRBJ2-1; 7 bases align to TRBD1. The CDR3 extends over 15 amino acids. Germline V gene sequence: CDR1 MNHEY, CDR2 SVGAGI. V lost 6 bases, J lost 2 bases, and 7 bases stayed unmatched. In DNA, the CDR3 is TGTGCCAGCAGCCAGACGACAGGGACCTACAATGAGCAGTTCTTC. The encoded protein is CASSQTTGTYNEQFF.

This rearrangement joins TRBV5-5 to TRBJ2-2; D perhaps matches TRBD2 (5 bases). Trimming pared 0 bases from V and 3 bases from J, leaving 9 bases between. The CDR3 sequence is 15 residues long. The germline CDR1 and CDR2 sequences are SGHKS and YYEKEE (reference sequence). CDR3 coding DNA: TGTGCCAGCAGCTTGGAGCGGAGCTACACCGGGGAGCTGTTTTTT. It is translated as CASSLERSYTGELFF. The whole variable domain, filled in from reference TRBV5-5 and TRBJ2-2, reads DAGVTQSPTHLIKTRGQQVTLRCSPISGHKSVSWYQQVLGQGPQFIFQYYEKEERGRGNFPDRFSARQFPNYSSELNVNALLLGDSALYLCASSLERSYTGELFFGEGSRLTVL.

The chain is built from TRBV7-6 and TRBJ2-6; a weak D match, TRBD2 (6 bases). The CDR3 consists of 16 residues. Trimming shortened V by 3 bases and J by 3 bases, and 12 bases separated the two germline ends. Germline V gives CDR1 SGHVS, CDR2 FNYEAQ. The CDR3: CASSLGGVYGANVLTF. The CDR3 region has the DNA TGTGCCAGCAGCTTGGGCGGGGTATATGGGGCCAACGTCCTGACTTTC.

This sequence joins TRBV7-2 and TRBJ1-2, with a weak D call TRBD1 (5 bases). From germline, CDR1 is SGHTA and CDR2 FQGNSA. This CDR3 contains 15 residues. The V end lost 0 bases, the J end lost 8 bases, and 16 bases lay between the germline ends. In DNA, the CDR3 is TGTGCCAGCAGCTTAGCGCACCTGACAGCGGAGGGCTACACCTTC. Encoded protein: CASSLAHLTAEGYTF.

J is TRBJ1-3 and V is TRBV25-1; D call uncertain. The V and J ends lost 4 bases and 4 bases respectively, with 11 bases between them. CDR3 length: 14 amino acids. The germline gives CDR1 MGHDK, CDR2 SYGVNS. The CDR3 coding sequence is TGTGCCAGCAGTGGGGAGGTATCGGGAAACACCATATATTTT. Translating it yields CASSGEVSGNTIYF.

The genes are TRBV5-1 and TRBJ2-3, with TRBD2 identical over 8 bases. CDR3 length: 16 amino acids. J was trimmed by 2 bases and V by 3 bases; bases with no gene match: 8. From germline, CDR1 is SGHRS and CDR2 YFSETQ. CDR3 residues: CASSSALAGVTDTQYF. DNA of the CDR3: TGCGCCAGCAGCTCCGCCCTAGCGGGCGTCACAGATACGCAGTATTTT. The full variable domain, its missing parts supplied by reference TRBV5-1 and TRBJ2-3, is KAGVTQTPRYLIKTRGQQVTLSCSPISGHRSVSWYQQTPGQGLQFLFEYFSETQRNKGNFPGRFSGRQFSNSRSEMNVSTLELGDSALYLCASSSALAGVTDTQYFGPGTRLTVL.

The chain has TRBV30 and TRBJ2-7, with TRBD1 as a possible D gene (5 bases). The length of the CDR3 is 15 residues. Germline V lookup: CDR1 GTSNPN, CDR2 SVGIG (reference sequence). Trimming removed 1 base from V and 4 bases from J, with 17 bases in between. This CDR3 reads CAWSAPGSMGYEQYF. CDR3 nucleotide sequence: TGTGCCTGGAGTGCACCAGGGTCGATGGGGTACGAGCAGTACTTC.

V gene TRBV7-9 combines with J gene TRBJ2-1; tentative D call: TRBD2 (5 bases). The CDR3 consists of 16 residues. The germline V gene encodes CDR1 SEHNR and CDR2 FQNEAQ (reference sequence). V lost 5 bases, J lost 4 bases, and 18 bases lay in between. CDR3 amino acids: CASSNPLGVSYNEQFF. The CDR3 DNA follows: TGTGCCAGCAGCAACCCTTTGGGAGTATCGTACAATGAGCAGTTCTTC.

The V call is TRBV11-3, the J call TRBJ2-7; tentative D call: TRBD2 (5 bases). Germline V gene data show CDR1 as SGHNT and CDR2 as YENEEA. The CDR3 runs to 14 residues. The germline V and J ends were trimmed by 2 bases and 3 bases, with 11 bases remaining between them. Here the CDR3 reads CASSLSTDYYEQYF. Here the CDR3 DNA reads TGTGCCAGCAGCTTAAGTACAGACTACTACGAGCAGTACTTC.

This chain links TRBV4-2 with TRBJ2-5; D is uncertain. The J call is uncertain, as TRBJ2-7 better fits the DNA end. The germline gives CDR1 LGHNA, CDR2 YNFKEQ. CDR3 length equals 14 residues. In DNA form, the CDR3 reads TGTGCCAGCAGCCAACAACCGCCATCCTACGAGCAGTACTTC. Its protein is CASSQQPPSYEQYF.

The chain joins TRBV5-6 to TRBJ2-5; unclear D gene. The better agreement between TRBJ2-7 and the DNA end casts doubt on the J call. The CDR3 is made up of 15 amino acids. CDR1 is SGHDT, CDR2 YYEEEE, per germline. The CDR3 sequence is CASSTNLGVTYEQYF. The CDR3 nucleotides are TGTGCCAGCAGTACGAATCTTGGGGTCACATACGAGCAGTACTTC.